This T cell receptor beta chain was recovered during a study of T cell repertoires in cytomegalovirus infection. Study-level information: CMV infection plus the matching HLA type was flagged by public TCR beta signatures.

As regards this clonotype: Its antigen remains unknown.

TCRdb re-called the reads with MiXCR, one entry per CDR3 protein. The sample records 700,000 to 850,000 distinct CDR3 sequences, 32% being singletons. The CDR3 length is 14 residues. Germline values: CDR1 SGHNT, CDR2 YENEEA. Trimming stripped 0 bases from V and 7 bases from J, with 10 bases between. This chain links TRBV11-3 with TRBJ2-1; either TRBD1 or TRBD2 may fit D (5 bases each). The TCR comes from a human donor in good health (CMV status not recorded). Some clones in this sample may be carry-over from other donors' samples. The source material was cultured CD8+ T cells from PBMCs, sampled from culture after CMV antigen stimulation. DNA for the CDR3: TGTGCCAGCAGCTTAGATGAGGGGCAGAATGAGCAGTTCTTC. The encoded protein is CASSLDEGQNEQFF.